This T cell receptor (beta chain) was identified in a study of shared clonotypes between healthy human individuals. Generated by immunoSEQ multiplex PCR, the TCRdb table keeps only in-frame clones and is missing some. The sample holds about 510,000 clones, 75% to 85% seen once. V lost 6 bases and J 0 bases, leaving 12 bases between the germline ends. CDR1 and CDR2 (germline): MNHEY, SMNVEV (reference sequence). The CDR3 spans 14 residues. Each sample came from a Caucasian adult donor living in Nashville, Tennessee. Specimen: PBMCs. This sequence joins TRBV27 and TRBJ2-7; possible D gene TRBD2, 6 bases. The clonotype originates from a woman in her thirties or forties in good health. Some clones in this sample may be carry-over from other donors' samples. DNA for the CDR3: TGTGCCAGCAGCGAAGGGAGGAGCTCCTACGAGCAGTACTTC. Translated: CASSEGRSSYEQYF.